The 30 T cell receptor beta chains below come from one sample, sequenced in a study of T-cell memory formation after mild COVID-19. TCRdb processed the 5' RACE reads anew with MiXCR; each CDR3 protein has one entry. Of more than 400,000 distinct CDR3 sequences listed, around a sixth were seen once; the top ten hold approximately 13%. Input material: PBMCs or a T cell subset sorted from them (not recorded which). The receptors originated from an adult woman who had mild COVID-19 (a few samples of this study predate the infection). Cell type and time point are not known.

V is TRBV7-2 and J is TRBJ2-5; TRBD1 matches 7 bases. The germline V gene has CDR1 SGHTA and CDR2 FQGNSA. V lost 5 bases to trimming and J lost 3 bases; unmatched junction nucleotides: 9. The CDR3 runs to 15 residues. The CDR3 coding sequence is TGTGCCAGCAGCCTAAACAGGGGTAGCAAAGAGACCCAGTACTTC. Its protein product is CASSLNRGSKETQYF. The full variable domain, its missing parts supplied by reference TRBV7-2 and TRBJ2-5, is GAGVSQSPSNKVTEKGKDVELRCDPISGHTALYWYRQSLGQGLEFLIYFQGNSAPDKSGLPSDRFSAERTGGSVSTLTIQRTQQEDSAVYLCASSLNRGSKETQYFGPGTRLLVL.

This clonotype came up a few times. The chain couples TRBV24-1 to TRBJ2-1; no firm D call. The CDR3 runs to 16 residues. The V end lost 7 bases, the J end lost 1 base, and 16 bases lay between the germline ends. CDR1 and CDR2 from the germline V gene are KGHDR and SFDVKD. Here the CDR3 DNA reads TGTGCCACCAGCGACCCCAAGGGCAGGTCCTACAATGAGCAGTTCTTC. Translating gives CATSDPKGRSYNEQFF.

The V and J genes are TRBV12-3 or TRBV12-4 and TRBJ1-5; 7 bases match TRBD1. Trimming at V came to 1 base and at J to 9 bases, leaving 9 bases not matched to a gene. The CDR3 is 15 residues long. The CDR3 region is CASSLEGTVRPPQHF. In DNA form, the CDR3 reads TGTGCCAGCAGTTTAGAGGGGACAGTTCGGCCGCCCCAGCATTTT.

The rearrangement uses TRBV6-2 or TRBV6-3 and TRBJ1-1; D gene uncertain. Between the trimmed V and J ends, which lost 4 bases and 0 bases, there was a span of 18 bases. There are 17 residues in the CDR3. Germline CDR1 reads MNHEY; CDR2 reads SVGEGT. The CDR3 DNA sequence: TGTGCCAGCAGTTCTCGACGGAGGGCCGCGATGAACACTGAAGCTTTCTTT. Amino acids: CASSSRRRAAMNTEAFF.

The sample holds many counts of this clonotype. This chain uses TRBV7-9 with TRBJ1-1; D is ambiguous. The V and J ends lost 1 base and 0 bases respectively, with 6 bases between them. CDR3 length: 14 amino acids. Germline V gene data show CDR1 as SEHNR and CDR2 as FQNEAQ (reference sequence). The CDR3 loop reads CASSLGVMNTEAFF. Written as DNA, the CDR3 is TGTGCCAGCAGCTTAGGGGTCATGAACACTGAAGCTTTCTTT.

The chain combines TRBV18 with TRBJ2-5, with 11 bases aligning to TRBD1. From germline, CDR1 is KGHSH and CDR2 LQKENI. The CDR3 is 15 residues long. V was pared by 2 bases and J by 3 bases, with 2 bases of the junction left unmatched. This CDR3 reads CASSPRTGGEETQYF. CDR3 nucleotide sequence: TGTGCCAGCTCACCAAGGACAGGGGGCGAAGAGACCCAGTACTTC.

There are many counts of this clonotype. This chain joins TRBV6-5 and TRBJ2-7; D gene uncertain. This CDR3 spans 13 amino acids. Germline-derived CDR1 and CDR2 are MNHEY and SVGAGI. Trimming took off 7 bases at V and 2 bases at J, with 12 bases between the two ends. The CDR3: CASTPGGPYEQYF. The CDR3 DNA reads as TGTGCCAGCACCCCTGGCGGACCCTACGAGCAGTACTTC.

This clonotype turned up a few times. This CDR3 is CASSFIGVGTQYF. The CDR3 DNA is TGTGCCAGCAGTTTTATCGGCGTGGGGACGCAGTATTTT. The chain carries TRBV12-3 or TRBV12-4 and TRBJ2-3, with D uncertain. The V and J ends lost 3 bases and 9 bases respectively, with 13 bases between them. CDR3 length equals 13 residues.

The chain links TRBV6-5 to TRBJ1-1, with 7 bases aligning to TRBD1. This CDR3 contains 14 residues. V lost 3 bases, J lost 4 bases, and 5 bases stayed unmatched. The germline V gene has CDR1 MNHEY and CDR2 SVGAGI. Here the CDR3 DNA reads TGTGCCAGCAGTTATTCAGACAGGGTCACTGAAGCTTTCTTT. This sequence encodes CASSYSDRVTEAFF.

CDR3 sequence reads: CSASLVGYTF. The CDR3 DNA is TGCAGTGCTAGTCTGGTGGGCTACACCTTC. The chain is built from TRBV20-1 and TRBJ1-2, with D uncertain. CDR1 and CDR2 from the germline V gene are DFQATT and SNEGSKA (reference sequence). The CDR3 has 10 amino acids. V was clipped by 3 bases and J by 8 bases, with 7 bases between them.

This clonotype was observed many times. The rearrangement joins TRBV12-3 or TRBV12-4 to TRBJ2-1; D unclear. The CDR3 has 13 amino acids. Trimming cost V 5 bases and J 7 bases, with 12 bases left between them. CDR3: CASSQAPSNEQFF. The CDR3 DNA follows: TGTGCCAGCAGTCAAGCTCCTAGTAATGAGCAGTTCTTC.

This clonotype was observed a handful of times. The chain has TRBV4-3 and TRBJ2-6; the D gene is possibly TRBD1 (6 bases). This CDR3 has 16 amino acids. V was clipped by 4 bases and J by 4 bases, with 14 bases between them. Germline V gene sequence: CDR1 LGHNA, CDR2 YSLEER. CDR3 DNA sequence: TGCGCCAGCAGCCGTCGCACAGGGTTCGGGGCCAACGTCCTGACTTTC. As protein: CASSRRTGFGANVLTF.

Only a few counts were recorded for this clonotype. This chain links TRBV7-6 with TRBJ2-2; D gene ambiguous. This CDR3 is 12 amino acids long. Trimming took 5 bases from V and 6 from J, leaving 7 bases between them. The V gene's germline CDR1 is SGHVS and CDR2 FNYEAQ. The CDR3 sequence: CASSIPPGELFF. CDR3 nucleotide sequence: TGTGCCAGCAGCATCCCCCCCGGGGAGCTGTTTTTT. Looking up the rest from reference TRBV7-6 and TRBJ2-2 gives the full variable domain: GAGVSQSPRYKVTKRGQDVALRCDPISGHVSLYWYRQALGQGPEFLTYFNYEAQQDKSGLPNDRFSAERPEGSISTLTIQRTEQRDSAMYRCASSIPPGELFFGEGSRLTVL.

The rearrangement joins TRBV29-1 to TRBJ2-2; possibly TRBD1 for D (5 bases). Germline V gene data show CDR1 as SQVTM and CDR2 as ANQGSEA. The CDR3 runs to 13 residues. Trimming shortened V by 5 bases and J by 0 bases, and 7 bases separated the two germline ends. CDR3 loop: CSVRGTNTGELFF. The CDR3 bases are TGCAGCGTTAGGGGAACGAACACCGGGGAGCTGTTTTTT.

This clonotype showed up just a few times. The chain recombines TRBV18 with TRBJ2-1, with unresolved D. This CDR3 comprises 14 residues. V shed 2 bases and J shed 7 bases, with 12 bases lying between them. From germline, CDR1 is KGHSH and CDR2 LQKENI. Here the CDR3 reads CASSPFSDVNEQFF. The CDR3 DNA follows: TGTGCCAGCTCACCATTCTCCGATGTGAATGAGCAGTTCTTC.

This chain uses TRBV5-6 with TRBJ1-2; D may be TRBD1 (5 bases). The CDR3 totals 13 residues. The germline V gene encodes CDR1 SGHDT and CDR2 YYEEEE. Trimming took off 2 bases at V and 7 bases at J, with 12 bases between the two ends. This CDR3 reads CASSFSGISGYTF. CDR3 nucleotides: TGTGCCAGCAGCTTTTCAGGGATCTCTGGCTACACCTTC.

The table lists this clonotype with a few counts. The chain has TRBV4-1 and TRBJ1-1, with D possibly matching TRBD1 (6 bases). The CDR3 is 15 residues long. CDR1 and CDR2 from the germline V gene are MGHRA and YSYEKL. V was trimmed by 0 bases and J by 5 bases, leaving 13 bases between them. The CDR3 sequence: CASSQDPTGRTEAFF. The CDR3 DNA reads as TGCGCCAGCAGCCAAGATCCCACAGGGCGGACTGAAGCTTTCTTT.

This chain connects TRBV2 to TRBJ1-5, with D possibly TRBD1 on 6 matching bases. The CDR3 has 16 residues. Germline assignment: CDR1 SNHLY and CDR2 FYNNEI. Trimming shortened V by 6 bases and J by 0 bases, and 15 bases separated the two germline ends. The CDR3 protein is CASSMRRGPSNQPQHF. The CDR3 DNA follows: TGTGCCAGCAGCATGAGGCGGGGGCCTAGCAATCAGCCCCAGCATTTT.

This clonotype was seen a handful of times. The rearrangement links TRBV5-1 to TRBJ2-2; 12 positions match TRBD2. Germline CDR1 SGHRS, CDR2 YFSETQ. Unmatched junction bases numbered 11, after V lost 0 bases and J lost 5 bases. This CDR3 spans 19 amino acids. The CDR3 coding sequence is TGCGCCAGCAGCTTGGCCTTACGGCTAGCGGGGGGGCCGACCGGGGAGCTGTTTTTT. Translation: CASSLALRLAGGPTGELFF.

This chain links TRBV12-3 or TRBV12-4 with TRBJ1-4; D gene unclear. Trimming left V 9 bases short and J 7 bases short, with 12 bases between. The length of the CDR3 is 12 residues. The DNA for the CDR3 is TGTGCCAGTAGTAGGTCCGGTGAAAAACTGTTTTTT. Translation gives CASSRSGEKLFF.

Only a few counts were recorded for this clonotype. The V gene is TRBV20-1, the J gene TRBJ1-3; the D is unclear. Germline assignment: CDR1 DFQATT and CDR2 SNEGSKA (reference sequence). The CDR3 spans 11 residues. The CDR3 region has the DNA TGCGGTCTGTGGGGTGGAAACACCATATATTTT. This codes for CGLWGGNTIYF.

The DNA of the CDR3 is TGCGCCAGCAGCTGGGGGGACAGTCAATACGAGCAGTACTTC. Translated, it gives CASSWGDSQYEQYF. The chain has TRBV5-1 and TRBJ2-7; TRBD1 might be the D (7 bases). The CDR3 length is 14 residues. V gave up 3 bases and J gave up 4 bases, with 14 bases separating them. Germline loops: CDR1 SGHRS, CDR2 YFSETQ.

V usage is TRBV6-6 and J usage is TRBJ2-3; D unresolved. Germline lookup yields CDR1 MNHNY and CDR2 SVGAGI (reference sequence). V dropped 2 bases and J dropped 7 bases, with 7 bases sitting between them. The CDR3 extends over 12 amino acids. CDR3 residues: CASSYQGNTQYF. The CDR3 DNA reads TGTGCCAGCAGTTACCAAGGAAATACGCAGTATTTT.

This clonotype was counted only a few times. The chain's CDR3 is CASSQEGTFTGELFF. The CDR3 DNA reads as TGCGCCAGCAGCCAAGAAGGCACCTTCACCGGGGAGCTGTTTTTT. The chain couples TRBV4-1 to TRBJ2-2; no clear D. The CDR3 contains 15 residues. Germline values: CDR1 MGHRA, CDR2 YSYEKL. Trimming removed 0 bases from V and 4 bases from J, with 9 bases in between.

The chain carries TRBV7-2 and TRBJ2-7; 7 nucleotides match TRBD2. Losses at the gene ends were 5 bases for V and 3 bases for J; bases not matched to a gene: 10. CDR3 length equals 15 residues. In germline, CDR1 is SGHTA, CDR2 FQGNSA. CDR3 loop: CASSLTASGFYEQYF. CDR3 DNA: TGTGCCAGCAGCCTAACAGCTAGCGGTTTCTACGAGCAGTACTTC.

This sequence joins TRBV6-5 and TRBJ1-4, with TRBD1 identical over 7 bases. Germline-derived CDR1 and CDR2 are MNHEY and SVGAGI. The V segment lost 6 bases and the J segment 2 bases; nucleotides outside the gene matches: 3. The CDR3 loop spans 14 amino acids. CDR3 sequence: CASRSTGTNEKLFF. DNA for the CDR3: TGTGCCAGCAGGTCGACAGGGACTAATGAAAAACTGTTTTTT.

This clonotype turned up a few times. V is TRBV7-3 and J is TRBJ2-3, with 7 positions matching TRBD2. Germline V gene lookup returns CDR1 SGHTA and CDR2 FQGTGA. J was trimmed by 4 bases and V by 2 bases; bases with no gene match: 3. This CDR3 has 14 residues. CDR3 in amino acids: CASSLYGGADTQYF. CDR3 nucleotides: TGTGCCAGCAGCTTATATGGGGGGGCAGATACGCAGTATTTT. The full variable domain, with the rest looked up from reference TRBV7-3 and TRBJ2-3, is GAGVSQTPSNKVTEKGKYVELRCDPISGHTALYWYRQSLGQGPEFLIYFQGTGAADDSGLPNDRFFAVRPEGSVSTLKIQRTERGDSAVYLCASSLYGGADTQYFGPGTRLTVL.

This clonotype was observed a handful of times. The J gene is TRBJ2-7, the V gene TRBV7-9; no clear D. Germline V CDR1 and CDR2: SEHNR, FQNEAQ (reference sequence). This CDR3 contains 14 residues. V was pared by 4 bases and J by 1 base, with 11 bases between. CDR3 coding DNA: TGTGCCAGCAGCTCCCCCGTTGAATCCTACGAGCAGTACTTC. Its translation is CASSSPVESYEQYF.

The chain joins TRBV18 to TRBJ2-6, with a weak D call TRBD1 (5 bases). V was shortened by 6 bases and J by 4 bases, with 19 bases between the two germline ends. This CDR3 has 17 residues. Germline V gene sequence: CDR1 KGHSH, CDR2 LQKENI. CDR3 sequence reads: CASSLNLQVLGANVLTF. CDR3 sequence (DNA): TGTGCCAGCTCTCTCAATTTACAGGTTCTGGGGGCCAACGTCCTGACTTTC. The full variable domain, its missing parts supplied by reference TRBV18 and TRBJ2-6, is NAGVMQNPRHLVRRRGQEARLRCSPMKGHSHVYWYRQLPEEGLKFMVYLQKENIIDESGMPKERFSAEFPKEGPSILRIQQVVRGDSAAYFCASSLNLQVLGANVLTFGAGSRLTVL.

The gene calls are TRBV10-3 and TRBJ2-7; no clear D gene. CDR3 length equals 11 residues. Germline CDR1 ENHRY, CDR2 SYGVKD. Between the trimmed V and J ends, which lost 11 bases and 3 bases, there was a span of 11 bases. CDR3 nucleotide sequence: TGTGCCTCGGGCCTAAACTACGAGCAGTACTTC. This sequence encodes CASGLNYEQYF.